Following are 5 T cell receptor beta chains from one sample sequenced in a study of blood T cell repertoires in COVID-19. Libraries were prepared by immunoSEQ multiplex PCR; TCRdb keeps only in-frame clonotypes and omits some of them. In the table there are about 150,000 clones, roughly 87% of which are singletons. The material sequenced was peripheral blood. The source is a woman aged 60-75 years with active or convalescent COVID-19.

This CDR3 reads CASSTTGTDTQYF. The CDR3 bases are TGTGCCAGCAGCACGACAGGTACAGATACGCAGTATTTT. The rearrangement uses TRBV11-1 and TRBJ2-3; D possibly corresponds to TRBD1 (6 bases). The CDR3 is made up of 13 amino acids. Deletions cut 5 bases from V and 3 bases from J, with 9 bases between. In germline, CDR1 is SGHAT, CDR2 FQDESV (reference sequence).

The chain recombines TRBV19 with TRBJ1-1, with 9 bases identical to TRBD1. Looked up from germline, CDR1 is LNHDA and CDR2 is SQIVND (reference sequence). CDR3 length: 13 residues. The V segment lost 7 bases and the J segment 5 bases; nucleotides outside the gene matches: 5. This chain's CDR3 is CASNMDRGTEAFF. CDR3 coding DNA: TGTGCCAGTAACATGGACAGGGGAACTGAAGCTTTCTTT.

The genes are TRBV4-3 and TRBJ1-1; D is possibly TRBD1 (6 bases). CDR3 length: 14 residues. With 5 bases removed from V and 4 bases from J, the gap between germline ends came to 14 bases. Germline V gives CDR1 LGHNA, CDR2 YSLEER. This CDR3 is CASSTGTTPTEAFF. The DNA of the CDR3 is TGCGCCAGCAGCACCGGGACAACACCCACTGAAGCTTTCTTT.

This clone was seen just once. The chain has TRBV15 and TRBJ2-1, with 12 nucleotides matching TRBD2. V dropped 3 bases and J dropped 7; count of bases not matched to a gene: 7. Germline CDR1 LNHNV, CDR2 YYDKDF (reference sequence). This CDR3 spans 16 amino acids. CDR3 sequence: CATSRKTSGGQNEQFF. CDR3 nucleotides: TGTGCCACCAGCAGGAAGACTAGCGGGGGACAGAATGAGCAGTTCTTC.

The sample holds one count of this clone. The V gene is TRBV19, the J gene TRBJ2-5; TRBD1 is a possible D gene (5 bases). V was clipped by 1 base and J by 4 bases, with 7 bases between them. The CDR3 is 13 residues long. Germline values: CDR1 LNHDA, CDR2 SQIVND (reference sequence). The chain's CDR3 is CASSIVGAETQYF. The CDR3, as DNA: TGTGCCAGTAGTATAGTTGGGGCAGAGACCCAGTACTTC.